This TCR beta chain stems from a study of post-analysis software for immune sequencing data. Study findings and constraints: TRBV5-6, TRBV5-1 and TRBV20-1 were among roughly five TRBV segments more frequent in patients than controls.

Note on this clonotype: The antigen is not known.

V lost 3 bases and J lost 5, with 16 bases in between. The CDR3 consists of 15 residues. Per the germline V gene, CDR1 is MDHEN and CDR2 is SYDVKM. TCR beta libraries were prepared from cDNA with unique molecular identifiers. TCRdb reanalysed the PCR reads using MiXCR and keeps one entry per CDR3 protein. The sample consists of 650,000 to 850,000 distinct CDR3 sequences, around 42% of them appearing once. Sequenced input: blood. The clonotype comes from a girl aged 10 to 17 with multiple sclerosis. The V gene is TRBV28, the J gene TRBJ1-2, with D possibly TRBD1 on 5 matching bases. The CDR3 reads CASSFVSGRYYGYTF. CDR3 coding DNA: TGTGCCAGCAGTTTCGTTTCAGGGCGCTATTATGGCTACACCTTC.